This record looks at one TCR beta chain sequence and its context. V lost 8 bases to trimming and J lost 1 base, with 12 bases between them. The length of the CDR3 is 14 residues. The V gene's germline CDR1 is LNHDA and CDR2 SQIVND (reference sequence). The data are from a study of blood T cell repertoires in COVID-19. The repertoire was sequenced with immunoSEQ multiplex PCR; TCRdb's copy has only in-frame clones and lacks some. In the table there are under 8,000 clones, over 75% of which are singletons. The sequenced sample was peripheral blood. The sequence was collected from a man of 80 years or more with active COVID-19. The chain couples TRBV19 to TRBJ1-5, with a tentative D call TRBD1 (5 bases). The CDR3 here is CASENRKSNQPQHF. Written as DNA, the CDR3 is TGTGCCAGTGAGAACAGGAAAAGCAATCAGCCCCAGCATTTT.